This T cell receptor beta chain was observed in a study of T-cell reconstitution after alpha-beta-depleted transplantation in children. Study-wide results and caveats: Two months or so post-transplant, alpha-beta T cells reportedly derived from several hundred expanded graft clones.

The germline CDR1 and CDR2 sequences are DFQATT and SNEGSKA (reference sequence). V dropped 4 bases and J dropped 9; count of bases not matched to a gene: 6. CDR3 length: 12 amino acids. This clonotype has more than one count but fewer than ten. The antigen is unknown. Construction of the TCRbeta library involved unique molecular identifiers. TCRdb re-called the PCR reads with MiXCR, one entry per CDR3 protein. The profile covers some 81,000 distinct CDR3 sequences, with 14% appearing a single time and less than 35% taken by the ten largest. J is TRBJ1-1 and V is TRBV20-1; 9 nucleotides align to TRBD1. The material sequenced was PBMCs, mostly from graft donor cells, taken 180 days after TCRalphabeta/CD19-depleted stem cell transplant. The TCR sequence derives from a male patient aged 2-10 years who had a stem cell transplant for acute lymphoblastic leukemia, so the T cells may come from the graft donor. The CDR3 bases are TGCAGTGCTACCGACAGGGGGACCCAAGCTTTCTTT. It encodes CSATDRGTQAFF.